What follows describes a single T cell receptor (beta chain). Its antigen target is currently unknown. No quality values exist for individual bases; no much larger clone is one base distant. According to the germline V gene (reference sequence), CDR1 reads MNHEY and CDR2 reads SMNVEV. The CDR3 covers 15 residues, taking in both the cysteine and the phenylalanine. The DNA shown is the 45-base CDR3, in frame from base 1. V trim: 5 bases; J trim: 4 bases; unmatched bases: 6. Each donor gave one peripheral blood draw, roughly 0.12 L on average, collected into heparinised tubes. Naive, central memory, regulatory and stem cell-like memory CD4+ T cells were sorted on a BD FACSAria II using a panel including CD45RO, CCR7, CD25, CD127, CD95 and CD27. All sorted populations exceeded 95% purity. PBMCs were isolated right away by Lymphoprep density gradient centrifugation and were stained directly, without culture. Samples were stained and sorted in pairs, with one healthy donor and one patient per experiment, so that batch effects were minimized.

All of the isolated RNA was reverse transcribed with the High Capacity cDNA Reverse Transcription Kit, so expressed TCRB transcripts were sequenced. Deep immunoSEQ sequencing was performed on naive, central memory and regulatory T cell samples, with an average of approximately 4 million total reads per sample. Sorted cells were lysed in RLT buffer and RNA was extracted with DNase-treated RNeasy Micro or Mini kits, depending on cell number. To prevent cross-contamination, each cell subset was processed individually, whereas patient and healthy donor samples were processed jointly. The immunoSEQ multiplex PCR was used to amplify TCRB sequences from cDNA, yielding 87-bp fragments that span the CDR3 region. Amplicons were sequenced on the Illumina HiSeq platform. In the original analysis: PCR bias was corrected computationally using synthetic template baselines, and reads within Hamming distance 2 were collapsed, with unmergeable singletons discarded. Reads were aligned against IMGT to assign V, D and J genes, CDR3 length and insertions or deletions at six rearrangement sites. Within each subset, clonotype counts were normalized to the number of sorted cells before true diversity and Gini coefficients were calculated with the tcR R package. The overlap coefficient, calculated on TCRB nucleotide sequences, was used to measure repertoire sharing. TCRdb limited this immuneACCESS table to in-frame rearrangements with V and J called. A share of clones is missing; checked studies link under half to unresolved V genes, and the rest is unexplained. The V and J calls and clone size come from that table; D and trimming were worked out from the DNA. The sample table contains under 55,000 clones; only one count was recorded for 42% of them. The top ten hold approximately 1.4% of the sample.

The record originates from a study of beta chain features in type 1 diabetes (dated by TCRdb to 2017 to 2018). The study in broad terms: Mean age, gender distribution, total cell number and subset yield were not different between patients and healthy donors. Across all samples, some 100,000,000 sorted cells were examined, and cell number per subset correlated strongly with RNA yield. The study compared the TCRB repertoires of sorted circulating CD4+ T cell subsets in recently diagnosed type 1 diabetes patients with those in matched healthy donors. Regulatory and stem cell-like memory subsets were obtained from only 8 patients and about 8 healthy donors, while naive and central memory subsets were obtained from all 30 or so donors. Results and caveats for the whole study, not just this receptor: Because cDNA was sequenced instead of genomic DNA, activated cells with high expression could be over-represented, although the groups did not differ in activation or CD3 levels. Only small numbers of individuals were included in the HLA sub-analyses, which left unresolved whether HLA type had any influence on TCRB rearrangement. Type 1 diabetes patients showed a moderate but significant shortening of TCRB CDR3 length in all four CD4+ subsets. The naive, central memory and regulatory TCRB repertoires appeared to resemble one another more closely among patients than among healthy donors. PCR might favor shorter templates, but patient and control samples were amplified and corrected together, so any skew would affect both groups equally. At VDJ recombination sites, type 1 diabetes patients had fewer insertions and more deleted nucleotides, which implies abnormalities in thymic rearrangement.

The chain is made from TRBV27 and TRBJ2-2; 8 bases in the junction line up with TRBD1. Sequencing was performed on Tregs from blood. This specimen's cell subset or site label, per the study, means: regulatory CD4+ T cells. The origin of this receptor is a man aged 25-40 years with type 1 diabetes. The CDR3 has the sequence CASSIQTGVTGELFF. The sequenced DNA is TGTGCCAGCAGTATCCAGACAGGGGTCACCGGGGAGCTGTTTTTT.